Included here is one T cell receptor beta chain sequence, with context. These data come from a study of blood T cell repertoires in COVID-19. The length of the CDR3 is 12 residues. Trimming removed 5 bases at V and 2 bases at J, with 7 bases between. In germline, CDR1 is MDHEN, CDR2 SYDVKM. Profiling relied on immunoSEQ multiplex PCR, and the TCRdb table lists in-frame clones only, not all of them. This table holds 220,000 or so clones, nearly 90% found once. The chain combines TRBV28 with TRBJ2-7; D ambiguous. The source material was PBMCs or T cells enriched from blood (not recorded which). The clonotype comes from a man aged 25 to 40 who had been exposed to COVID-19. The CDR3 sequence: CASSIPTYEQYF. CDR3 sequence (DNA): TGTGCCAGCAGTATACCTACCTACGAGCAGTACTTC.